A single sample gave rise to the 17 T cell receptor beta chains below, sequenced in a study of CD8+ T cells in alopecia areata. cDNA reverse transcribed from extracted RNA served as the sequencing template. Some clones are missing from TCRdb's copy, which holds only in-frame ones; the method was immunoSEQ multiplex PCR. Counted here are a few hundred thousand clones, around two fifths occurring once; the ten biggest clones make up around 0.48%. Treatment specified: oral pan-JAK inhibitor, 5-10 mg twice daily. The sequencing used CD4+ T cells sorted from blood, collected around week 31, from a patient treated with tofacitinib. The receptor source for this set is a human donor with alopecia areata.

This clone was counted at least ten times. This chain connects TRBV5-4 to TRBJ2-3, with 14 bases lining up with TRBD2. V trimming: 2 bases; J trimming: 4 bases; junction bases outside the gene matches: 3. In germline, CDR1 is SGHNT, CDR2 YYREEE (reference sequence). The CDR3 is 16 residues long. The CDR3 sequence: CASSLRLAGGADTQYF. The CDR3 coding sequence is TGTGCCAGCAGCTTAAGACTAGCGGGAGGGGCAGATACGCAGTATTTT.

The CDR3 region is CASSLEGARGYTF. As DNA, the CDR3 is TGTGCCAGCAGCTTAGAGGGGGCGCGTGGCTACACCTTC. The rearrangement links TRBV7-9 to TRBJ1-2; 7 nucleotides agree with TRBD1. J was trimmed by 7 bases and V by 1 base; bases with no gene match: 3. In germline, CDR1 is SEHNR, CDR2 FQNEAQ (reference sequence). The CDR3 is 13 amino acids.

The chain links TRBV4-2 to TRBJ1-1, with D tentatively TRBD1 (6 bases). The CDR3 covers 15 residues. V shed 4 bases and J shed 2 bases, with 14 bases lying between them. From germline, CDR1 is LGHNA and CDR2 YNFKEQ. Here the CDR3 reads CASSRSTGTNTEAFF. The CDR3 DNA sequence: TGTGCCAGCAGCCGCTCTACAGGGACCAACACTGAAGCTTTCTTT.

This chain joins TRBV30 and TRBJ1-4; no firm D call. V lost 5 bases, J lost 7 bases, and 17 bases lay in between. CDR1 is GTSNPN and CDR2 is SVGIG in the germline V gene (reference sequence). CDR3 size: 14 residues. This CDR3 is CAWAGPPRGEKLFF. As DNA, the CDR3 is TGTGCCTGGGCGGGCCCGCCGCGGGGTGAAAAACTGTTTTTT.

The chain joins TRBV25-1 to TRBJ2-2; D not resolved. Germline V lookup: CDR1 MGHDK, CDR2 SYGVNS. The CDR3 is made up of 17 amino acids. Trimming cost V 0 bases and J 4 bases, with 15 bases left between them. CDR3 loop: CASSEYVVRSRTGELFF. CDR3 nucleotides: TGTGCCAGCAGTGAATATGTCGTTCGGTCCCGCACCGGGGAGCTGTTTTTT.

This chain joins TRBV25-1 and TRBJ2-7, with D tentatively TRBD1 (5 bases). This CDR3 is 13 amino acids long. Germline V gives CDR1 MGHDK, CDR2 SYGVNS. Trimming took off 4 bases at V and 7 bases at J, with 14 bases between the two ends. This CDR3 reads CASSATGLGEQYF. The CDR3, as DNA: TGTGCCAGCAGTGCTACAGGATTAGGTGAGCAGTACTTC.

This chain links TRBV9 with TRBJ2-1; D possibly corresponds to TRBD2 (6 bases). Between the trimmed V and J ends, which lost 0 bases and 3 bases, there was a span of 10 bases. Germline values: CDR1 SGDLS, CDR2 YYNGEE. CDR3 length equals 15 residues. As DNA, the CDR3 is TGTGCCAGCAGCGTAGGGGCGGACTACTACAATGAGCAGTTCTTC. It translates to CASSVGADYYNEQFF.

The CDR3 bases are TGTGCCAGTAGAATGACACAGGGCGGTCAGCCCCAGCATTTT. The encoded protein is CASRMTQGGQPQHF. The J gene is TRBJ1-5, the V gene TRBV19; possibly TRBD1 for D (6 bases). The CDR3 consists of 14 residues. V was clipped by 6 bases and J by 6 bases, with 15 bases between them. CDR1 and CDR2 from the germline V gene are LNHDA and SQIVND (reference sequence). The variable domain in full, completed from reference TRBV19 and TRBJ1-5, reads DGGITQSPKYLFRKEGQNVTLSCEQNLNHDAMYWYRQDPGQGLRLIYYSQIVNDFQKGDIAEGYSVSREKKESFPLTVTSAQKNPTAFYLCASRMTQGGQPQHFGDGTRLSIL.

The chain combines TRBV5-1 with TRBJ2-5, with TRBD1 matching over 10 bases. The germline CDR1 and CDR2 sequences are SGHRS and YFSETQ. The CDR3 is 17 residues long. J gave up 5 bases and V 4 bases, and 14 bases lay outside the gene matches. Here the CDR3 reads CASSTDRGTGVVETQYF. The CDR3 DNA follows: TGCGCCAGCAGCACCGATAGGGGGACAGGGGTAGTCGAGACCCAGTACTTC.

The V and J genes are TRBV5-1 and TRBJ2-5; TRBD1 matches 8 bases. The CDR3 loop spans 14 amino acids. The V and J ends lost 4 bases and 4 bases, in that order; junction bases with no gene match: 6. Germline V gene lookup returns CDR1 SGHRS and CDR2 YFSETQ. The CDR3: CASSLGTGRETQYF. CDR3 DNA sequence: TGCGCCAGCAGCCTAGGGACAGGCCGAGAGACCCAGTACTTC.

The V and J genes are TRBV29-1 and TRBJ2-1, with unresolved D. CDR3 length: 13 residues. The germline V gene encodes CDR1 SQVTM and CDR2 ANQGSEA. With 3 bases removed from V and 4 bases from J, the gap between germline ends came to 10 bases. CDR3 region: CSVEQLYYNEQFF. The CDR3 bases are TGCAGCGTTGAGCAATTATATTACAATGAGCAGTTCTTC.

J is TRBJ1-2 and V is TRBV6-5; 8 nucleotides line up with TRBD1. The V and J ends lost 5 bases and 4 bases, in that order; junction bases with no gene match: 6. The V gene's germline CDR1 is MNHEY and CDR2 SVGAGI. The CDR3 extends over 14 amino acids. DNA of the CDR3: TGTGCCAGCAGTGAACGGGGACAGGTCTATGGCTACACCTTC. It codes for CASSERGQVYGYTF.

DNA for the CDR3: TGTGCCAGCTCACCACGGACAGGGGGCTACGAGCAGTACTTC. It yields the protein CASSPRTGGYEQYF. The rearrangement uses TRBV18 and TRBJ2-7, with 10 bases aligning to TRBD1. Germline V CDR1 and CDR2: KGHSH, LQKENI. The CDR3 covers 14 residues. J gave up 3 bases and V 1 base, and 0 bases lay outside the gene matches. The full variable domain, in which reference TRBV18 and TRBJ2-7 provide the parts outside the CDR3, is NAGVMQNPRHLVRRRGQEARLRCSPMKGHSHVYWYRQLPEEGLKFMVYLQKENIIDESGMPKERFSAEFPKEGPSILRIQQVVRGDSAAYFCASSPRTGGYEQYFGPGTRLTVT.

The rearrangement links TRBV30 to TRBJ1-3; D uncertain. The CDR3 has 16 amino acids. Trimming removed 2 bases from V and 3 bases from J, with 17 bases in between. From germline, CDR1 is GTSNPN and CDR2 SVGIG (reference sequence). As DNA, the CDR3 is TGTGCCTGGAGTCCTCTGTCGACCTCCGGTGGAAACACCATATATTTT. It encodes CAWSPLSTSGGNTIYF.

The chain recombines TRBV29-1 with TRBJ2-3, with no clear D. V lost 5 bases and J 2 bases, leaving 11 bases between the germline ends. This CDR3 has 13 amino acids. Germline CDR1 SQVTM, CDR2 ANQGSEA. CDR3 sequence: CSVRKENTDTQYF. CDR3 DNA sequence: TGCAGCGTTCGGAAGGAAAACACAGATACGCAGTATTTT.

The table lists this clone with a count of one. The V call is TRBV5-1, the J call TRBJ2-7; maybe TRBD2 (6 bases). This CDR3 contains 14 residues. Looked up from germline, CDR1 is SGHRS and CDR2 is YFSETQ. The ends were cut back, 4 bases at V and 2 bases at J, with 13 bases in the middle. The CDR3 here is CASSGGTETYEQYF. The CDR3 bases are TGCGCCAGCAGCGGCGGGACGGAGACCTACGAGCAGTACTTC.

This clone was seen ten or more times. This chain links TRBV5-8 with TRBJ1-1; unclear D gene. V was pared by 4 bases and J by 1 base, with 11 bases between. Per the germline V gene, CDR1 is SGHTS and CDR2 is YDEGEE. The CDR3 has 14 amino acids. The CDR3 is CASSPTAGNTEAFF. CDR3 DNA: TGTGCCAGCAGCCCAACCGCAGGGAACACTGAAGCTTTCTTT.